The 7 T cell receptor beta chains given below trace back to one sample, sequenced in a study of neoadjuvant nivolumab and ipilimumab in lung cancer. Method: immunoSEQ multiplex PCR; TCRdb's copy keeps in-frame clones and lacks some. The table records several thousand clones, under 90% of them present only once. Source: tumor tissue, taken after neoadjuvant nivolumab, alone or with ipilimumab, at or shortly before surgery. Source of these receptors: an adult with non-small cell lung cancer. Some clones in this sample may be carry-over from other donors' samples.

The chain is built from TRBV19 and TRBJ2-7, with D unresolved. The CDR3 loop spans 15 amino acids. Trimming took 0 bases from V and 0 from J, leaving 9 bases between them. Germline loops: CDR1 LNHDA, CDR2 SQIVND (reference sequence). CDR3 amino acids: CASSIDVRSSYEQYF. In DNA form, the CDR3 reads TGTGCCAGTAGTATAGACGTCAGGAGCTCCTACGAGCAGTACTTC.

This rearrangement joins TRBV4-3 to TRBJ2-7, with D possibly being TRBD1 or TRBD2 (7 bases each). CDR1 LGHNA and CDR2 YSLEER come from the germline V gene. This CDR3 contains 14 residues. Trimming shortened V by 1 base and J by 6 bases, and 13 bases separated the two germline ends. CDR3 DNA sequence: TGCGCCAGCAGCCAAGGAAGCAGGGGGGGCGAGCAGTACTTC. Translated, it gives CASSQGSRGGEQYF.

The genes are TRBV19 and TRBJ2-4; D gene unclear. CDR1 LNHDA and CDR2 SQIVND come from the germline V gene (reference sequence). V gave up 3 bases and J gave up 2 bases, with 8 bases separating them. This CDR3 is built from 14 residues. The CDR3 here is CASSIQSPKNIQYF. In nucleotides, the CDR3 is TGTGCCAGTAGTATTCAGAGCCCCAAAAACATTCAGTACTTC.

The chain joins TRBV7-6 to TRBJ2-7; D may match TRBD1 or TRBD2 (5 bases each). The CDR3 totals 13 residues. Germline loops: CDR1 SGHVS, CDR2 FNYEAQ. Trimming took 4 bases from V and 3 from J, leaving 10 bases between them. The CDR3: CASSSGPNYEQYF. In nucleotides, the CDR3 is TGTGCCAGCAGCTCGGGACCTAACTACGAGCAGTACTTC.

V is TRBV11-2 and J is TRBJ2-1; tentative D call: TRBD2 (5 bases). Germline-derived CDR1 and CDR2 are SGHAT and FQNNGV. This CDR3 is 15 amino acids long. The V and J ends lost 0 bases and 5 bases respectively, with 11 bases between them. In nucleotides, the CDR3 is TGTGCCAGCAGCTTAGAAAGGGAGTGGAACAATGAGCAGTTCTTC. Protein product: CASSLEREWNNEQFF.

The chain is built from TRBV18 and TRBJ1-5; D remains ambiguous. V was trimmed by 2 bases and J by 4 bases, leaving 6 bases between them. There are 13 residues in the CDR3. Germline V CDR1 and CDR2: KGHSH, LQKENI. CDR3 in DNA: TGTGCCAGCTCACCAGGAGGGAATCAGCCCCAGCATTTT. It is translated as CASSPGGNQPQHF.

A single count supports this clone. The chain is built from TRBV18 and TRBJ2-1; 12 bases fit TRBD2. The J segment lost 4 bases and the V segment lost 3 bases, leaving 7 bases of the junction unmatched. Germline V gene lookup returns CDR1 KGHSH and CDR2 LQKENI. The CDR3 extends over 17 amino acids. The CDR3 DNA is TGTGCCAGCTCACCGAGGCCTGGGACTAGCGGGTACAATGAGCAGTTCTTC. Translating gives CASSPRPGTSGYNEQFF.